This paragraph reports one TCR beta chain. Antigen unknown. Only in-frame clones appear in the TCRdb table, and some are missing; sequencing was by immunoSEQ multiplex PCR. The table shows about 2 million clones, with approximately 94% occurring only once. This record belongs to a study of shared clonotypes between healthy human individuals. General study findings and limits: Depth was large, yet rarefaction showed that sorted-subset sequencing was incomplete.

Germline loops: CDR1 SGHRS, CDR2 YFSETQ. V shed 4 bases and J shed 1 base, with 16 bases lying between them. This CDR3 contains 16 residues. CD45RO-negative CD8 cells positively selected for CCR7 made up the naive population, which excluded terminally differentiated effector memory CD45RA+ cells. J is TRBJ2-3 and V is TRBV5-1; no reliable D call. The sequenced sample was naive CD8+ T cells sorted from blood. The source is a man younger than 30 in good health. The CDR3 nucleotides read TGCGCCAGCAGCCCGTCGTGGGTAGATGGCACAGATACGCAGTATTTT. It encodes CASSPSWVDGTDTQYF.